A single sample gave rise to the 10 T cell receptor beta chains below, sequenced in a study of shared clonotypes between healthy human individuals. The protocol was immunoSEQ multiplex PCR, while the TCRdb copy is restricted to in-frame clones and leaves out a portion. The table has 400,000 to 600,000 clones, around 75% seen once. Sequencing was carried out using PBMCs. These receptors were obtained from a woman between 40 and 55 years old in good health. Some clones in this sample may be carry-over from other donors' samples.

The V call is TRBV28, the J call TRBJ2-1; 8 bases are a match to TRBD2. This CDR3 contains 15 residues. Germline V lookup: CDR1 MDHEN, CDR2 SYDVKM. With 6 bases clipped from V and 2 bases from J, the junction kept 6 bases outside the gene matches. The CDR3: CASSRGGTTYNEQFF. The CDR3 bases are TGTGCCAGCAGCCGCGGGGGGACAACCTACAATGAGCAGTTCTTC.

The chain couples TRBV2 to TRBJ2-1, with 9 positions matching TRBD2. Germline assignment: CDR1 SNHLY and CDR2 FYNNEI. This CDR3 is 15 amino acids long. V gave up 11 bases and J gave up 0 bases; unmatched junction bases: 8. The CDR3 here is CASGGSGSSYNEQFF. Here the CDR3 DNA reads TGTGCCTCCGGGGGTAGCGGGAGCTCCTACAATGAGCAGTTCTTC.

The chain uses TRBV2 and TRBJ1-4; D is uncertain. CDR3 length equals 15 residues. Trimming shortened V by 3 bases and J by 5 bases, and 13 bases separated the two germline ends. Germline assignment: CDR1 SNHLY and CDR2 FYNNEI. CDR3 amino acids: CASSEGGNRNEKLFF. In DNA form, the CDR3 reads TGTGCCAGCAGTGAGGGAGGGAATAGGAATGAAAAACTGTTTTTT.

The chain links TRBV28 to TRBJ2-4, with TRBD2 as a possible D gene (6 bases). The V gene lost 6 bases and the J gene lost 3 bases, with 24 bases spanning the gap. CDR1 and CDR2 (germline): MDHEN, SYDVKM. The CDR3 has 18 residues. CDR3 sequence reads: CASSLTLYRRGVKNIQYF. The DNA for the CDR3 is TGTGCCAGCAGCCTTACCCTTTACCGGAGGGGAGTCAAAAACATTCAGTACTTC.

This chain connects TRBV7-2 to TRBJ2-7; D gene uncertain. The CDR3 is made up of 17 amino acids. Trimming removed 1 base at V and 0 bases at J, with 16 bases between. Germline CDR1 reads SGHTA; CDR2 reads FQGNSA. This CDR3 reads CASSLVAAFSSSYEQYF. The CDR3, as DNA: TGTGCCAGCAGCTTAGTTGCCGCCTTTAGTAGCTCCTACGAGCAGTACTTC.

V and J are TRBV7-6 and TRBJ2-7, with 7 bases lining up with TRBD1. The length of the CDR3 is 16 residues. V trimming: 5 bases; J trimming: 0 bases; junction bases outside the gene matches: 10. Germline V gene lookup returns CDR1 SGHVS and CDR2 FNYEAQ. The CDR3 spells CASSPQDRLSSYEQYF. The CDR3 bases are TGTGCCAGCAGCCCACAGGACAGGTTAAGCTCCTACGAGCAGTACTTC.

This clone was observed a single time. This rearrangement joins TRBV27 to TRBJ2-1; D unresolved. The CDR3 loop spans 13 amino acids. The V and J ends lost 1 base and 7 bases respectively, with 8 bases between them. The germline gives CDR1 MNHEY, CDR2 SMNVEV (reference sequence). CDR3 protein: CASSLFDRNEQFF. CDR3 nucleotides: TGTGCCAGCAGTTTATTCGATCGGAATGAGCAGTTCTTC.

V and J are TRBV6-5 and TRBJ2-5; a weak D match, TRBD1 (6 bases). The CDR3 sequence is 15 residues long. The germline V and J ends were trimmed by 4 bases and 2 bases, with 14 bases remaining between them. Germline-derived CDR1 and CDR2 are MNHEY and SVGAGI. As DNA, the CDR3 is TGTGCCAGCAGTTCCCCCAGGGGTGGGCAAGAGACCCAGTACTTC. Translated, it gives CASSSPRGGQETQYF.

This chain connects TRBV5-6 to TRBJ1-2, with TRBD1 identical over 8 bases. The V and J ends lost 4 bases and 5 bases, in that order; junction bases with no gene match: 13. The CDR3 is made up of 16 amino acids. Germline V gene lookup returns CDR1 SGHDT and CDR2 YYEEEE. Here the CDR3 DNA reads TGTGCCAGCAGCCTATGGAGGACAGGGAGGAGGTATGGCTACACCTTC. It specifies CASSLWRTGRRYGYTF.

DNA for the CDR3: TGCGCCAGCAAGGCCAGAAACACTGAAGCTTTCTTT. Translating it yields CASKARNTEAFF. The rearrangement uses TRBV10-2 and TRBJ1-1; D unclear. Trimming removed 7 bases from V and 2 bases from J, with 8 bases in between. Germline V gene data show CDR1 as WSHSY and CDR2 as SAAADI. This CDR3 spans 12 amino acids.